Given below is one T cell receptor beta chain in context. Some clones are missing from TCRdb's copy, which holds only in-frame ones; the method was immunoSEQ multiplex PCR. Among roughly 150,000 clones listed, around 83% were seen once. This record belongs to a study of blood T cell repertoires in COVID-19. Study in general: Italy, Spain and the United States were the sources of the convalescent and acute COVID-19 samples.

The length of the CDR3 is 13 residues. CDR1 SNHLY and CDR2 FYNNEI come from the germline V gene. The V and J ends lost 7 bases and 1 base respectively, with 7 bases between them. Sequences were obtained from peripheral blood. The origin of this receptor is a woman between 50 and 59 years old in a cohort sampled during active or convalescent COVID-19. V is TRBV2 and J is TRBJ1-4; the D is unclear. CDR3 in amino acids: CASNGRTNEKLFF. The DNA of the CDR3 is TGTGCCAGCAATGGTAGAACTAATGAAAAACTGTTTTTT. Based on the CDR3 plus reference TRBV2 and TRBJ1-4, the full variable domain is EPEVTQTPSHQVTQMGQEVILRCVPISNHLYFYWYRQILGQKVEFLVSFYNNEISEKSEIFDDQFSVERPDGSNFTLKIRSTKLEDSAMYFCASNGRTNEKLFFGSGTQLSVL.